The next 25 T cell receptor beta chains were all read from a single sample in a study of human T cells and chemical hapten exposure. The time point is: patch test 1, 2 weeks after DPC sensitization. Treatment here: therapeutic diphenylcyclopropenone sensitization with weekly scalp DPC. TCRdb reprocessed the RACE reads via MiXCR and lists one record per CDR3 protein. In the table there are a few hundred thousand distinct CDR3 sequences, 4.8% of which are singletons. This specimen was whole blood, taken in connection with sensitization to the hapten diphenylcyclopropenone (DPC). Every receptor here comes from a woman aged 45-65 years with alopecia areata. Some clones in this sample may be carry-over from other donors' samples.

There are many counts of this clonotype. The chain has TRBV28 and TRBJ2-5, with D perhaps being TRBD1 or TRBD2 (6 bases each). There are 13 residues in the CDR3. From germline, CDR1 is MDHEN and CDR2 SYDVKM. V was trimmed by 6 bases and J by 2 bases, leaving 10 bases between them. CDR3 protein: CASSLGGQETQYF. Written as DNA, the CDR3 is TGTGCCAGCAGCTTAGGGGGGCAAGAGACCCAGTACTTC.

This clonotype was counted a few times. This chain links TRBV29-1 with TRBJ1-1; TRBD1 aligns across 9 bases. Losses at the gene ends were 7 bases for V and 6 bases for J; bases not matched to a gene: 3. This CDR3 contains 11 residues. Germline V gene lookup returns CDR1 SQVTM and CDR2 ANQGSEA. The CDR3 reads CSGGQGSEAFF. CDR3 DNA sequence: TGCAGCGGAGGACAGGGGTCTGAAGCTTTCTTT.

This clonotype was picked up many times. The CDR3 reads CATSRDVGTQYF. Here the CDR3 DNA reads TGTGCCACCAGCAGAGATGTAGGGACCCAGTACTTC. V gene TRBV15 combines with J gene TRBJ2-5; D gene unclear. The CDR3 spans 12 residues. V shed 0 bases and J shed 7 bases, with 6 bases lying between them. From germline, CDR1 is LNHNV and CDR2 YYDKDF (reference sequence).

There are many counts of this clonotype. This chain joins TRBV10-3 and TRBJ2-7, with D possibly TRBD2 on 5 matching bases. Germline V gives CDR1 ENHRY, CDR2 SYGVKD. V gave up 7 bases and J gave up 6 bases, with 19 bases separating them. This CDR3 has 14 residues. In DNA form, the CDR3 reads TGTGCCATCAAATCTGATGCGGTTGGAGGCGAGCAGTACTTC. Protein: CAIKSDAVGGEQYF.

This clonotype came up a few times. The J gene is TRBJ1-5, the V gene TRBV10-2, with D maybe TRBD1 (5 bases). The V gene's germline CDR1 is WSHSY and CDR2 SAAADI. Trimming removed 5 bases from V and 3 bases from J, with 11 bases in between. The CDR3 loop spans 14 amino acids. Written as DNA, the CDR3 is TGCGCCAGCAGTCAAGGGACTCTCAATCAGCCCCAGCATTTT. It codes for CASSQGTLNQPQHF.

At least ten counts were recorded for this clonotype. Here the CDR3 reads CASSYLAGLYNEQFF. DNA of the CDR3: TGTGCCAGCAGCTACCTAGCGGGACTCTACAATGAGCAGTTCTTC. The gene calls are TRBV7-9 and TRBJ2-1; 9 nucleotides line up with TRBD2. This CDR3 is 15 amino acids long. The germline V gene has CDR1 SEHNR and CDR2 FQNEAQ (reference sequence). The ends lost 4 bases at V and 3 bases at J; junction bases unmatched: 4.

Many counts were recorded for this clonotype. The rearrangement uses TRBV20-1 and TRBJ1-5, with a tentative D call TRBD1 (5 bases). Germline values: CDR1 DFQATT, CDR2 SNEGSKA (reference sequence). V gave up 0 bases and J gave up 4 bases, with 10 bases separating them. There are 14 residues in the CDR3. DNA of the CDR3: TGCAGTGCTAGAGAACCAGGGCGAAATCAGCCCCAGCATTTT. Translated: CSAREPGRNQPQHF.

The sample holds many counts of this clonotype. Written as DNA, the CDR3 is TGTGCCAGCAGTTTCGTAGGGTTCAACACTGAAGCTTTCTTT. As protein: CASSFVGFNTEAFF. J is TRBJ1-1 and V is TRBV28; the D is unclear. CDR1 and CDR2 from the germline V gene are MDHEN and SYDVKM. Trimming shortened V by 3 bases and J by 2 bases, and 10 bases separated the two germline ends. The CDR3 runs 14 residues.

CDR3 in amino acids: CASSSFGGGTEAFF. Here the CDR3 DNA reads TGTGCCAGCAGCTCTTTTGGAGGGGGCACTGAAGCTTTCTTT. This sequence joins TRBV7-2 and TRBJ1-1; D perhaps matches TRBD1 (6 bases). CDR1 is SGHTA and CDR2 is FQGNSA in the germline V gene. This CDR3 comprises 14 residues. Trimming cost V 4 bases and J 4 bases, with 13 bases left between them.

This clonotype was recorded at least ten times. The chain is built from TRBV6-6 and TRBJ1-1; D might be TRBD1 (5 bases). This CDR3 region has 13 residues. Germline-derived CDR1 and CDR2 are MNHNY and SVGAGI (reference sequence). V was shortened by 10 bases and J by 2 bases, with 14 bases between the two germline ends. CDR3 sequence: CATSPGANTEAFF. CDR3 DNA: TGTGCCACCTCCCCCGGGGCCAACACTGAAGCTTTCTTT.

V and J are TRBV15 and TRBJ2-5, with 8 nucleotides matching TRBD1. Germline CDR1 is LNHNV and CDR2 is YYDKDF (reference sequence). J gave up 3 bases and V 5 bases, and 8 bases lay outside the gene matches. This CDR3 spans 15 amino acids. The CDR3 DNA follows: TGTGCCACCAGCCCCGACAGGGGAAGCAAAGAGACCCAGTACTTC. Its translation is CATSPDRGSKETQYF.

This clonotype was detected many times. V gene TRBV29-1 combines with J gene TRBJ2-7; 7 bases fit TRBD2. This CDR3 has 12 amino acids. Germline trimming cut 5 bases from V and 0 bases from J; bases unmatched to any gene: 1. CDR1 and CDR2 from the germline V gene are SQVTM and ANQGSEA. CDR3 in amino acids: CSVSGVSYEQYF. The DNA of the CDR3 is TGCAGCGTTAGCGGGGTCTCCTACGAGCAGTACTTC.

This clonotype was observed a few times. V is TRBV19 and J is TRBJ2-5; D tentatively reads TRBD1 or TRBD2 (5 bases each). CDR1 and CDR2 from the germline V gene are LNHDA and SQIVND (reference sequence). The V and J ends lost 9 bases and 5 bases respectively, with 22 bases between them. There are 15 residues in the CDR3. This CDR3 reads CASQAPGTGGETQYF. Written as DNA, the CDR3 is TGTGCCAGCCAAGCACCTGGGACCGGTGGGGAGACCCAGTACTTC.

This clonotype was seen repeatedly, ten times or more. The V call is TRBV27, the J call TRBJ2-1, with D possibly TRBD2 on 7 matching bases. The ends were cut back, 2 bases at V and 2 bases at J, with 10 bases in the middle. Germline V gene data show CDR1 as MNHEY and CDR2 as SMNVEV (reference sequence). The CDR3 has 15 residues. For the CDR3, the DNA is TGTGCCAGCAGTTTAGCGGGGGCTCCCTACAATGAGCAGTTCTTC. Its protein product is CASSLAGAPYNEQFF.

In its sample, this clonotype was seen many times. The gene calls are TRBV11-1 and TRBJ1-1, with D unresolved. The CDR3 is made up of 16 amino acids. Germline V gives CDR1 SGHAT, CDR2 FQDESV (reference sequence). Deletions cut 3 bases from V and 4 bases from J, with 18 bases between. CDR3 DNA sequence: TGTGCCAGCAGCTTTTCGGGGAACCGGTTGAGCACTGAAGCTTTCTTT. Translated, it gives CASSFSGNRLSTEAFF.

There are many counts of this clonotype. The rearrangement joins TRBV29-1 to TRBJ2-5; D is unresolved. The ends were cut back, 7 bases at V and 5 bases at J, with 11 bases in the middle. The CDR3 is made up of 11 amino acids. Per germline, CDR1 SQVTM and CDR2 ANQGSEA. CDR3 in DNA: TGCAGCGCCGCATCGACGGAGACCCAGTACTTC. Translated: CSAASTETQYF.

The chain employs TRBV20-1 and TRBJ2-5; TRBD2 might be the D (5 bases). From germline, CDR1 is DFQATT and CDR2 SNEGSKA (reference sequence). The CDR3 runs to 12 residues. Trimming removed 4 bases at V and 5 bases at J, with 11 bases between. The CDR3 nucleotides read TGCAGTGCTAAGGCAGCGGCCGAGACCCAGTACTTC. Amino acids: CSAKAAAETQYF.

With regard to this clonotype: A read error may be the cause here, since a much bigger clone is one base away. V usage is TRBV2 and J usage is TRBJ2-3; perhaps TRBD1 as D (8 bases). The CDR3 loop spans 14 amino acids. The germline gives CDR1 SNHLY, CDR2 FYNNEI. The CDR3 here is CADKWTGTTETQYF. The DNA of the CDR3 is TGTGCCGATAAATGGACAGGGACTACAGAGACGCAGTATTTT.

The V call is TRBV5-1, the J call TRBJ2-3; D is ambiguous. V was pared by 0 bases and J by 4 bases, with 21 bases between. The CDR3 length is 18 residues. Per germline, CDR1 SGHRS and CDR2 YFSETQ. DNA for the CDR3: TGCGCCAGCAGCTTGGGGACCAGACCCCCGATTCTTTCAGATACGCAGTATTTT. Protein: CASSLGTRPPILSDTQYF.

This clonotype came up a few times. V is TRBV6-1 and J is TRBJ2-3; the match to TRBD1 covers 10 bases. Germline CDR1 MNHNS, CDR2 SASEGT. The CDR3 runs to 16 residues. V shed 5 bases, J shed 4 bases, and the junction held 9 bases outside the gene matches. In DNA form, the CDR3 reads TGTGCCAGCAGTCTCCTGACAGGGGGCAGGTCAGATACGCAGTATTTT. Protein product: CASSLLTGGRSDTQYF.

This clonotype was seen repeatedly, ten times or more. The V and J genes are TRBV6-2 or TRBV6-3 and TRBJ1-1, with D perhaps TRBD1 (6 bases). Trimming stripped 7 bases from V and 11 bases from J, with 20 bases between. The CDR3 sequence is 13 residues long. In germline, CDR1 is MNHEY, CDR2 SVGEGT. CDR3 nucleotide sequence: TGTGCCAGCAAGGGGGTAGCCAGAGAAGACGCTTTCTTT. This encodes CASKGVAREDAFF.

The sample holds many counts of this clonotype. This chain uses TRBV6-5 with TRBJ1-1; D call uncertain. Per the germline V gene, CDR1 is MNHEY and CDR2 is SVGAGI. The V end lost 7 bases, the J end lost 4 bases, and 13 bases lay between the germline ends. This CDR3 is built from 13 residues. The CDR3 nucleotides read TGTGCCAGCAAGGAGGGAGTACGCACTGAAGCTTTCTTT. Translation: CASKEGVRTEAFF.

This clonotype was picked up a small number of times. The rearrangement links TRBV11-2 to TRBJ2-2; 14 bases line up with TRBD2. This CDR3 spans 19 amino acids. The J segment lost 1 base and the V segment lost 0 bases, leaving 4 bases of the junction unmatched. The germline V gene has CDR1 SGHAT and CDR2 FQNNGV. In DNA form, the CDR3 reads TGTGCCAGCAGCTTAGATGTAGGACTAGCGGGAGGGAACACCGGGGAGCTGTTTTTT. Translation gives CASSLDVGLAGGNTGELFF.

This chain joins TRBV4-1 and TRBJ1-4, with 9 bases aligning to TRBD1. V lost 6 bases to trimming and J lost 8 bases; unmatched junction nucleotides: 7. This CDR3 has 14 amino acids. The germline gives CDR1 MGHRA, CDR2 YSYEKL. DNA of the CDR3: TGCGCCAGCAGACAGGGGGCATTAGGGGAAAAACTGTTTTTT. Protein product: CASRQGALGEKLFF.

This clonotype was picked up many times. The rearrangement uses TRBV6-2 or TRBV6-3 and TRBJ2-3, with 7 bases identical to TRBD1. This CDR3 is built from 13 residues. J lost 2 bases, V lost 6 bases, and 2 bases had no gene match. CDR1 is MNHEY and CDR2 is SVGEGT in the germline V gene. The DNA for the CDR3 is TGTGCCAGCAGGGGACAGAACACAGATACGCAGTATTTT. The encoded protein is CASRGQNTDTQYF.